This TCR beta chain stems from a study of post-analysis software for immune sequencing data. The study, taken as a whole, reports: Relative to controls, patients with multiple sclerosis showed significantly lower normalized Chao1 diversity. Patients used about five TRBV segments, including TRBV5-6, TRBV5-1 and TRBV20-1, more often than controls.

This clonotype was found a few times. The antigen remains unidentified. The CDR3 sequence is 18 residues long. Germline V lookup: CDR1 SGHVS, CDR2 FNYEAQ. With V trimmed by 2 bases and J by 5 bases, 17 bases remained unmatched. Prepared libraries of TCR beta cDNA carried unique molecular identifiers. Via MiXCR, TCRdb re-called the PCR reads, giving one row per CDR3 protein. The sample yields 650,000 to 850,000 distinct CDR3 sequences, roughly 46% seen once. The TCR was taken from a girl aged 5-17 years with multiple sclerosis. The V gene is TRBV7-6, the J gene TRBJ2-7, with 8 bases matching TRBD2. The specimen was blood. The CDR3 DNA reads TGTGCCAGCAGCTTACCTAGCGGGCTCAAGGTAGCAGCCCACGAGCAGTACTTC. It is translated as CASSLPSGLKVAAHEQYF.